Each of the 27 T cell receptor beta chains below was sequenced from the same sample in a study of prognosis after radiotherapy for stage I lung cancer. TCR beta CDR3 amplification from genomic DNA was performed by two-round multiplex PCR. Primers were specific to each TRBV and TRBJ gene in first-round PCR. MiXCR, applied by TCRdb to the multiplex PCR reads, yields one record per CDR3 protein. Of fewer than 40,000 distinct CDR3 sequences in the sample, 42% are singletons; the top ten hold 15%. The specimen was PBMCs, collected before or after stereotactic body radiation therapy (not recorded which). These receptors all stem from a donor aged 50 or older with non-small cell lung cancer.

This clonotype was counted at least ten times. The V gene is TRBV6-9, the J gene TRBJ1-1; 10 bases are shared with TRBD1. CDR1 and CDR2 (germline): MNHGY, SVAAGI. The J segment lost 1 base and the V segment lost 6 bases, leaving 11 bases of the junction unmatched. There are 17 residues in the CDR3. CDR3 nucleotide sequence: TGTGCCAGCAGCGAACACGGGACAGGGGACACGAACACTGAAGCTTTCTTT. Translating it yields CASSEHGTGDTNTEAFF.

This clonotype was found many times. The gene calls are TRBV6-5 and TRBJ2-7, with D possibly being TRBD2 (6 bases). This CDR3 comprises 14 residues. V lost 0 bases, J lost 2 bases, and 8 bases lay in between. The germline V gene has CDR1 MNHEY and CDR2 SVGAGI. The CDR3 DNA reads TGTGCCAGCAGTTACTCCAGCGGGCCCTACGAGCAGTACTTC. It encodes CASSYSSGPYEQYF.

This clonotype was observed a few times. Since a much larger clone is just one base distant, this may be a read error. The genes are TRBV30 and TRBJ1-1; D unresolved. V lost 2 bases and J lost 3, with 10 bases in between. Germline V CDR1 and CDR2: GTSNPN, SVGIG (reference sequence). The CDR3 spans 13 residues. The CDR3 loop is CAWSLNIDTEAFF. CDR3 bases: TGTGCCTGGAGTCTTAACATAGACACTGAAGCTTTCTTT.

In the case of this clonotype: A junction boundary mismatches the germline segment, possibly from a read error. The rearrangement links TRBV28 to TRBJ2-2; D is unclear. From germline, CDR1 is MDHEN and CDR2 SYDVKM. The CDR3 spans 14 residues. The CDR3 DNA sequence: TGTGCCCGCAGTCCGGACGGCTGTGCCGGGGAGCTGTTTTTT. Translated: CARSPDGCAGELFF.

The J gene is TRBJ2-6, the V gene TRBV20-1; perhaps TRBD2 as D (5 bases). Germline V gene lookup returns CDR1 DFQATT and CDR2 SNEGSKA (reference sequence). V lost 5 bases to trimming and J lost 4 bases, with 6 bases between them. The CDR3 consists of 12 residues. The CDR3 DNA reads as TGCAGTGCTGCTAGCGGGGCCAACGTCCTGACTTTC. It encodes CSAASGANVLTF.

This clonotype was observed at least ten times. This chain links TRBV10-3 with TRBJ1-3; tentatively, D is TRBD1 (5 bases). The germline CDR1 and CDR2 sequences are ENHRY and SYGVKD. This CDR3 has 12 amino acids. Trimming pared 8 bases from V and 6 bases from J, leaving 11 bases between. CDR3: CAISRGKNTIYF. DNA of the CDR3: TGTGCCATCTCTCGGGGGAAAAACACCATATATTTT.

This clonotype was seen at least ten times. This rearrangement joins TRBV11-3 to TRBJ1-5, with unresolved D. Trimming took 2 bases from V and 0 from J, leaving 2 bases between them. The CDR3 is 13 residues long. Per germline, CDR1 SGHNT and CDR2 YENEEA. DNA of the CDR3: TGTGCCAGCAGCTTATATAGCAATCAGCCCCAGCATTTT. Translated, it gives CASSLYSNQPQHF.

This clonotype was found many times. The chain combines TRBV9 with TRBJ1-3; 7 nucleotides agree with TRBD1. This CDR3 contains 14 residues. V lost 0 bases, J lost 11 bases, and 8 bases stayed unmatched. Germline CDR1 and CDR2: SGDLS and YYNGEE. CDR3 region: CASSVEGFGQAIYF. As DNA, the CDR3 is TGTGCCAGCAGCGTAGAGGGTTTCGGACAGGCCATATATTTT.

With regard to this clonotype: A much larger clone differs by one base, so this may be a read error. The chain carries TRBV6-2 or TRBV6-3 and TRBJ1-2, with D possibly TRBD1 on 6 matching bases. Deletions cut 0 bases from V and 8 bases from J, with 16 bases between. CDR3 length equals 15 residues. From germline, CDR1 is MNHEY and CDR2 SVGEGT. Here the CDR3 DNA reads TGTGCCAGCAGTTACTCGACCTGGACAGTCGGCGGCTACACCTTC. As protein: CASSYSTWTVGGYTF.

About this clonotype: Compared with germline, one end of the junction differs, possibly owing to a read error. This rearrangement joins TRBV6-2 or TRBV6-3 to TRBJ2-7; TRBD2 agrees at 11 bases. Germline CDR1 and CDR2: MNHEY and SVGEGT. This CDR3 contains 13 residues. CDR3 coding DNA: TGTGCCAGCGGACTAGCGGGCGGCTACGAGAAGTGCTTC. It yields the protein CASGLAGGYEKCF.

J is TRBJ2-3 and V is TRBV6-2 or TRBV6-3, with unresolved D. Germline CDR1 reads MNHEY; CDR2 reads SVGEGT. The V end was cut by 0 bases, the J end by 2 bases, with 12 bases between. This CDR3 contains 16 residues. The DNA for the CDR3 is TGTGCCAGCAGTTACTCCTGGACGGAAATCACAGATACGCAGTATTTT. It is translated as CASSYSWTEITDTQYF.

Many counts were recorded for this clonotype. The CDR3 DNA follows: TGTGCCAGCAGCCTTACAGGGGCCGCCTCCAATGAGCAGTTCTTC. Its translation is CASSLTGAASNEQFF. The J gene is TRBJ2-1, the V gene TRBV7-9; 7 bases fit TRBD1. The germline gives CDR1 SEHNR, CDR2 FQNEAQ (reference sequence). The CDR3 has 15 amino acids. Trimming took 5 bases from V and 6 from J; bases not matched to a gene: 10.

There are a few counts of this clonotype. The chain employs TRBV9 and TRBJ2-5, with TRBD2 matching over 9 bases. CDR1 is SGDLS and CDR2 is YYNGEE in the germline V gene. The CDR3 contains 16 residues. Trimming at V came to 4 bases and at J to 1 base, leaving 8 bases not matched to a gene. CDR3 sequence reads: CASSPGTSRGQETQYF. CDR3 coding DNA: TGTGCCAGCAGCCCAGGGACTAGCAGGGGCCAAGAGACCCAGTACTTC.

This clonotype has a count of ten or more. The chain carries TRBV30 and TRBJ2-7, with D perhaps being TRBD1 or TRBD2 (7 bases each). V lost 2 bases, J lost 4 bases, and 21 bases lay in between. The CDR3 has 16 amino acids. From germline, CDR1 is GTSNPN and CDR2 SVGIG (reference sequence). The CDR3 bases are TGTGCCTGGAGTTCTAGGGCAACAGGGGACTATTACGAGCAGTACTTC. This codes for CAWSSRATGDYYEQYF.

This clonotype is labeled medium-sized. The chain combines TRBV20-1 with TRBJ2-7, with 11 bases identical to TRBD1. Per germline, CDR1 DFQATT and CDR2 SNEGSKA (reference sequence). V shed 1 base and J 5 bases; nucleotides not matched to a gene: 7. This CDR3 is 15 amino acids long. This CDR3 is CSARGTGGFKDEQYF. For the CDR3, the DNA is TGCAGTGCTAGAGGGACAGGGGGCTTTAAGGACGAGCAGTACTTC.

Note on this clonotype: One end of the junction varies from germline; a read error may be responsible. V gene TRBV2 combines with J gene TRBJ2-5; 11 bases align to TRBD2. Germline V gene data show CDR1 as SNHLY and CDR2 as FYNNEI. The length of the CDR3 is 17 residues. CDR3 in amino acids: CASSEGTSGSTQDTQYF. The CDR3 region has the DNA TGTGCCAGCAGTGAAGGTACTAGCGGGAGTACCCAAGATACCCAGTACTTC.

As to this clonotype: The junction differs from germline at one of its ends, possibly a read error. This chain joins TRBV24-1 and TRBJ1-1; the D is unclear. Germline V lookup: CDR1 KGHDR, CDR2 SFDVKD. The length of the CDR3 is 13 residues. The CDR3 sequence: CATSDSLNTEDFF. The DNA for the CDR3 is TGTGCCACCAGTGATTCGCTGAACACTGAAGATTTCTTT.

The chain is built from TRBV27 and TRBJ1-6, with D possibly TRBD1 on 6 matching bases. The V and J ends lost 10 bases and 15 bases respectively, with 19 bases between them. CDR1 and CDR2 from the germline V gene are MNHEY and SMNVEV (reference sequence). CDR3 size: 12 residues. CDR3 DNA sequence: TGTGCCATCGGCTGGGACACGGGGCGCCTCCACTTT. As protein: CAIGWDTGRLHF.

This clonotype was counted once. This rearrangement joins TRBV6-2 or TRBV6-3 to TRBJ2-7; no clear D gene. The CDR3 is made up of 15 amino acids. V lost 5 bases, J lost 1 base, and 15 bases lay in between. The germline V gene has CDR1 MNHEY and CDR2 SVGEGT. The DNA for the CDR3 is TGTGCCAGCAGTGAAAGTCCTATCGGTTCCTACGAGCAGTACTTC. Translated, it gives CASSESPIGSYEQYF.

As for this clonotype: Since a far larger clone is one base different, this is likely a read error. This chain joins TRBV6-2 or TRBV6-3 and TRBJ2-1; a weak D match, TRBD1 (5 bases). The CDR3 is 12 residues long. Germline V gene sequence: CDR1 MNHEY, CDR2 SVGEGT. The V and J ends lost 2 bases and 7 bases respectively, with 6 bases between them. This CDR3 reads CASSYQGNEQFF. The CDR3 nucleotides read TGTGCCAGCAGTTACCAGGGAAATGAGCAGTTCTTC.

This clonotype has ten or more counts. This chain links TRBV11-2 with TRBJ2-7; D remains unclear. V lost 1 base and J 3 bases, leaving 10 bases between the germline ends. Germline V gene lookup returns CDR1 SGHAT and CDR2 FQNNGV. This CDR3 contains 14 residues. The CDR3 region is CASSLGVAVYEQYF. The CDR3 nucleotides are TGTGCCAGCAGCTTAGGGGTCGCAGTCTACGAGCAGTACTTC.

The V call is TRBV27, the J call TRBJ1-2; possibly TRBD1 for D (5 bases). In germline, CDR1 is MNHEY, CDR2 SMNVEV (reference sequence). There are 13 residues in the CDR3. The germline V and J ends were trimmed by 2 bases and 6 bases, with 10 bases remaining between them. The CDR3 coding sequence is TGTGCCAGCAGTTTAGGGGGACTGGATGGCTACACCTTC. This translates into CASSLGGLDGYTF.

This clonotype was seen a handful of times. The V and J genes are TRBV28 and TRBJ2-1, with D possibly matching TRBD1 (6 bases). Deletions cut 4 bases from V and 8 bases from J, with 21 bases between. The CDR3 sequence is 16 residues long. Germline V lookup: CDR1 MDHEN, CDR2 SYDVKM. This chain's CDR3 is CASSSTGKGGFYEQFF. CDR3 DNA sequence: TGTGCCAGCAGTTCCACTGGGAAAGGGGGTTTCTATGAGCAGTTCTTC.

This chain connects TRBV11-2 to TRBJ2-1; weak D call: TRBD1 (6 bases). The CDR3 covers 15 residues. Germline lookup yields CDR1 SGHAT and CDR2 FQNNGV. V was clipped by 3 bases and J by 6 bases, with 15 bases between them. In DNA, the CDR3 is TGTGCCAGCAGCTTTGGAGCAGGGGATTTCAATGAGCAGTTCTTC. Translating gives CASSFGAGDFNEQFF.

The sample holds one count of this clonotype. This chain links TRBV28 with TRBJ2-2; D remains unclear. The CDR3 totals 14 residues. CDR1 is MDHEN and CDR2 is SYDVKM in the germline V gene. V was trimmed by 5 bases and J by 6 bases, leaving 13 bases between them. Here the CDR3 reads CASSPDGWSGELFF. CDR3 bases: TGTGCCAGCAGTCCTGACGGCTGGTCCGGGGAGCTGTTTTTT.

The chain carries TRBV5-1 and TRBJ1-6; a weak D match, TRBD1 (6 bases). Germline CDR1 is SGHRS and CDR2 is YFSETQ. This CDR3 has 14 residues. Trimming stripped 5 bases from V and 2 bases from J, with 8 bases between. The CDR3 protein is CASSEGAYNSPLHF. CDR3 nucleotide sequence: TGCGCCAGCAGTGAGGGGGCCTATAATTCACCCCTCCACTTT.

By frequency in the sample, this clonotype is medium-sized. V gene TRBV6-1 combines with J gene TRBJ2-1; D uncertain. The germline V and J ends were trimmed by 1 base and 7 bases, with 5 bases remaining between them. Germline values: CDR1 MNHNS, CDR2 SASEGT. This CDR3 has 12 amino acids. The CDR3, as DNA: TGTGCCAGCAGTGAAGTCGGGAATGAGCAGTTCTTC. This encodes CASSEVGNEQFF.